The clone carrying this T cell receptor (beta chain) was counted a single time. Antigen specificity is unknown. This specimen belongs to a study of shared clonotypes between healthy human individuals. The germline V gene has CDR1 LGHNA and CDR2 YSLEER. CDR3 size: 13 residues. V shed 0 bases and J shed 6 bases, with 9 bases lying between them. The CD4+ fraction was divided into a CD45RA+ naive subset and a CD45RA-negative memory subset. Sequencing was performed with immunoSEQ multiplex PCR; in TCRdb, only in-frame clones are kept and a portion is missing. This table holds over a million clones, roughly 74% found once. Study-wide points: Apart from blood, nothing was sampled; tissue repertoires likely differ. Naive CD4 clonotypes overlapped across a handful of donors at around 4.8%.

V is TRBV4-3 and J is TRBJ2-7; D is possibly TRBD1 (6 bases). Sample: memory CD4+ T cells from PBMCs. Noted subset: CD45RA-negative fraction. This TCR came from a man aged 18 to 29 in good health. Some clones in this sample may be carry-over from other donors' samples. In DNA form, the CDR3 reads TGCGCCAGCAGCCAAGATGGGGGCTCCGAGCAGTACTTC. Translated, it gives CASSQDGGSEQYF.